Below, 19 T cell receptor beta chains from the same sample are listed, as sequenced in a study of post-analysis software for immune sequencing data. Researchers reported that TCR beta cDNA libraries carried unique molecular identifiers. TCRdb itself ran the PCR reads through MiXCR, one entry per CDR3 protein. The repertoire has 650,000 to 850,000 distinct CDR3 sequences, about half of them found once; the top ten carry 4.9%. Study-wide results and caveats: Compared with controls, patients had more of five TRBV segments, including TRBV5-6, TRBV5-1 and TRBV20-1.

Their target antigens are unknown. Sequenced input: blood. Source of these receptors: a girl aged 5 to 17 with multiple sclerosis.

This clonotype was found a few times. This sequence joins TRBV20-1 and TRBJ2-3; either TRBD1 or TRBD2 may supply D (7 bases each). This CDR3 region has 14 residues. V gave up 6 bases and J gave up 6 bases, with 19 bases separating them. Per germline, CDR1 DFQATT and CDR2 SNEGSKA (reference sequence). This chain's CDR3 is CSAQGGTARDTQYF. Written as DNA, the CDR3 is TGCAGTGCCCAGGGAGGGACAGCTCGGGATACGCAGTATTTT.

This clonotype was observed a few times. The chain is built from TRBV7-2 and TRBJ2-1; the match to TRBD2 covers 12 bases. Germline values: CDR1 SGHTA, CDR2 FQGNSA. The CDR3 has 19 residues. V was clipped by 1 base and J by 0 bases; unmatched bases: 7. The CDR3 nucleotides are TGTGCCAGCAGCTTAGTTTCTAGCGGGAGGGCCGGCTCCTACAATGAGCAGTTCTTC. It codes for CASSLVSSGRAGSYNEQFF.

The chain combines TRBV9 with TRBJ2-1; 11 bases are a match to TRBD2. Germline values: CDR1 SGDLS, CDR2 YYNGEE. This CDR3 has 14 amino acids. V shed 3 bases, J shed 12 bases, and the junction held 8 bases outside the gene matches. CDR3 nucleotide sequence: TGTGCCAGCAGCGCCACTAGCGGGAGTGGGGTGCAGTTCTTC. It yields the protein CASSATSGSGVQFF.

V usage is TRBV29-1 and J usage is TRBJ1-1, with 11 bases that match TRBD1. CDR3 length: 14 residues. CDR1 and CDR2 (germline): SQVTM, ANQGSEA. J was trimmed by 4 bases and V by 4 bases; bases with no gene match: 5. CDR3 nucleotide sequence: TGCAGCGTTGGGGGCGGGACAGGGGGCACTGAAGCTTTCTTT. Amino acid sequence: CSVGGGTGGTEAFF.

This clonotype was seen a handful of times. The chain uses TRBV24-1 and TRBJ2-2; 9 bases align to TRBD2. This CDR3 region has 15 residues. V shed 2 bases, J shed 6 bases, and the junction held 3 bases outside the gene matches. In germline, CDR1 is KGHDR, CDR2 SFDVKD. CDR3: CATSDWREGSGELFF. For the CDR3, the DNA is TGTGCCACCAGTGATTGGCGGGAGGGCTCCGGGGAGCTGTTTTTT.

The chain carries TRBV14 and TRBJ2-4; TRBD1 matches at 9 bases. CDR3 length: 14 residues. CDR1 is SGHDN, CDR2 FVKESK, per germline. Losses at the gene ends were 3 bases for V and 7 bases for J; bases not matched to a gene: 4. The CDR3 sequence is CASSHWDRDNIQYF. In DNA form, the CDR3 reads TGTGCCAGCAGCCATTGGGACAGGGACAACATTCAGTACTTC.

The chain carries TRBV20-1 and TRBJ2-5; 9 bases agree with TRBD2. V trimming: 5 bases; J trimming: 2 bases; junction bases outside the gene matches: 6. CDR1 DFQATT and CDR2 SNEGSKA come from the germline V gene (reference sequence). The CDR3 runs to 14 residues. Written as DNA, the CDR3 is TGCAGTGCTGGGGCTAGCGGGGCTCAAGAGACCCAGTACTTC. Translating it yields CSAGASGAQETQYF.

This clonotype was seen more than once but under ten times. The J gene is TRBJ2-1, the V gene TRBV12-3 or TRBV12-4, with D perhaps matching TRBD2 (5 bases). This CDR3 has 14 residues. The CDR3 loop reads CADGRGSSYNEQFF. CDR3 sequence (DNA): TGTGCAGATGGCCGGGGTAGCTCCTACAATGAGCAGTTCTTC.

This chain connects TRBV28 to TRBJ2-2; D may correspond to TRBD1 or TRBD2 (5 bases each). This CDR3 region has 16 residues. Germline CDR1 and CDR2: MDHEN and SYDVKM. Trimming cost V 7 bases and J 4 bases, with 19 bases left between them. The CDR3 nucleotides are TGTGCCAGCACGACTTATTCGGCAGGGACCACCGGGGAGCTGTTTTTT. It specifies CASTTYSAGTTGELFF.

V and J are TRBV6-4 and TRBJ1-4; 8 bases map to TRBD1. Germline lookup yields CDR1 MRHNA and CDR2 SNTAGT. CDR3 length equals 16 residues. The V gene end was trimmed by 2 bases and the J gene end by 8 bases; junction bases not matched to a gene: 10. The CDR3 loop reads CASSDLGQGGCEKLFF. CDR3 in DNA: TGTGCCAGCAGTGACCTAGGACAGGGAGGTTGCGAAAAACTGTTTTTT.

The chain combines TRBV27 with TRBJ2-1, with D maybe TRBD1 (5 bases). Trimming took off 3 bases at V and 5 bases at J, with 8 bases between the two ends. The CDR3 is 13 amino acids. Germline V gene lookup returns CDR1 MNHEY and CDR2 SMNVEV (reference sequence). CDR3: CASSLSRDNEQFF. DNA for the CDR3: TGTGCCAGCAGTTTGTCCAGGGACAATGAGCAGTTCTTC.

The CDR3 reads CATSPYGATRGYTF. The CDR3 bases are TGTGCCACCAGCCCCTACGGGGCTACTCGGGGCTACACCTTC. V and J are TRBV15 and TRBJ1-2, with D possibly being TRBD1 (5 bases). Trimming took off 5 bases at V and 8 bases at J, with 18 bases between the two ends. The CDR3 has 14 amino acids. Germline loops: CDR1 LNHNV, CDR2 YYDKDF (reference sequence).

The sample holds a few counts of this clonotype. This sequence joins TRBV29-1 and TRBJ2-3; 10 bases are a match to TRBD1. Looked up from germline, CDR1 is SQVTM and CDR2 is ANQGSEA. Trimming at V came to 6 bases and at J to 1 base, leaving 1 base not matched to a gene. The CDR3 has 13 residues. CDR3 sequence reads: CSVGTGGTDTQYF. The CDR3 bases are TGCAGCGTGGGGACAGGGGGCACAGATACGCAGTATTTT.

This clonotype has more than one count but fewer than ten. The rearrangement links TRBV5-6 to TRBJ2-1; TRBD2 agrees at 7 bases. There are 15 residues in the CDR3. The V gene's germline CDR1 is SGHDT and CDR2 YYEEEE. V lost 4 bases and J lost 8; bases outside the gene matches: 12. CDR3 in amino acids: CASSPPLRLADEQFF. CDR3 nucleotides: TGTGCCAGCAGCCCCCCCCTTAGGCTAGCGGATGAGCAGTTCTTC. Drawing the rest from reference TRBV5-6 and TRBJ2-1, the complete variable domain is DAGVTQSPTHLIKTRGQQVTLRCSPKSGHDTVSWYQQALGQGPQFIFQYYEEEERQRGNFPDRFSGHQFPNYSSELNVNALLLGDSALYLCASSPPLRLADEQFFGPGTRLTVL.

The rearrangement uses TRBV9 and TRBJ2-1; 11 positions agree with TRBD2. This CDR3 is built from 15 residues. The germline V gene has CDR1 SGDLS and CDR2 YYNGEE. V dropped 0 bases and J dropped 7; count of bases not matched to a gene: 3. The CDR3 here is CASSVVPSGRNEQFF. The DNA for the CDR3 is TGTGCCAGCAGCGTAGTTCCTAGCGGGAGGAATGAGCAGTTCTTC.

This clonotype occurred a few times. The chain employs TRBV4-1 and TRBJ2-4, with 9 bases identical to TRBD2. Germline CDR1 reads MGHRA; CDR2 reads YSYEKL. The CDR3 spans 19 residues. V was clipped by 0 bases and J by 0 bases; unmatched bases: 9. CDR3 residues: CASSQDFPSGTTAKNIQYF. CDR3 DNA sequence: TGCGCCAGCAGCCAAGATTTCCCTAGCGGGACGACAGCCAAAAACATTCAGTACTTC.

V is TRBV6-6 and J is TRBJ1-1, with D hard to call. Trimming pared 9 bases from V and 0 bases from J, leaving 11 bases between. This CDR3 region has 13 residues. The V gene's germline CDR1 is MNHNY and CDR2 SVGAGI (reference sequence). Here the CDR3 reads CASAWQMNTEAFF. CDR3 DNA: TGTGCCAGTGCGTGGCAGATGAACACTGAAGCTTTCTTT.

CDR3 sequence: CSARGGLTYNEQFF. CDR3 sequence (DNA): TGCAGCGCCCGTGGGGGACTAACATACAATGAGCAGTTCTTC. The chain recombines TRBV29-1 with TRBJ2-1; TRBD2 matches 7 bases. Germline V gene lookup returns CDR1 SQVTM and CDR2 ANQGSEA. This CDR3 is built from 14 residues. J gave up 4 bases and V 7 bases, and 10 bases lay outside the gene matches.

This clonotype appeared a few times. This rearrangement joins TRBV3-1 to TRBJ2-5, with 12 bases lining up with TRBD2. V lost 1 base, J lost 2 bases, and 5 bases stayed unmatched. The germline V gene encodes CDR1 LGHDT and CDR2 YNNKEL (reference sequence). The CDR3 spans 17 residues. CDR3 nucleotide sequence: TGTGCCAGCAGCCAAGCACTAGCGGGAGGAGGTCAAGAGACCCAGTACTTC. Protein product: CASSQALAGGGQETQYF.